This T cell receptor (beta chain) is from a study of breast tumors, draining lymph nodes, adjacent tissues. Samples came from axillary lymph nodes draining the breast cancer. Study-wide results and caveats: Tumor repertoires ranked between lymph nodes and nontumor tissue in diversity, with V and J gene preferences. Data fit most tumor T cells coming from lymph node, expanding in tumor. Luminal-like breast cancer showed significantly greater tumor-nontumor repertoire similarity than basal-like breast cancer did. Tumor T cell lymph node origin was a supported hypothesis, not proven.

TCRdb fed the multiplex PCR reads into MiXCR, producing one record per CDR3 protein. The top ten clones hold 2% to 2.5% of a sample with about 130,000 distinct CDR3 sequences, around 20% of them seen once. This clonotype was seen just once. Antigen specificity is unknown. A much larger clone lies one base from this, so it may be a read error. From germline, CDR1 is SGHRS and CDR2 YFSETQ. The CDR3 is made up of 14 amino acids. The sequencing input was axillary lymph node tissue. This sequence was found in a female donor with breast cancer. Some clones in this sample may be carry-over from other donors' samples. The gene calls are TRBV5-1 and TRBJ2-2; TRBD2 aligns across 10 bases. The CDR3 region has the DNA TGCGCCAGCGTAGGACTAGCGGACACCGGGGAGCCGTTTTTT. Residues: CASVGLADTGEPFF.